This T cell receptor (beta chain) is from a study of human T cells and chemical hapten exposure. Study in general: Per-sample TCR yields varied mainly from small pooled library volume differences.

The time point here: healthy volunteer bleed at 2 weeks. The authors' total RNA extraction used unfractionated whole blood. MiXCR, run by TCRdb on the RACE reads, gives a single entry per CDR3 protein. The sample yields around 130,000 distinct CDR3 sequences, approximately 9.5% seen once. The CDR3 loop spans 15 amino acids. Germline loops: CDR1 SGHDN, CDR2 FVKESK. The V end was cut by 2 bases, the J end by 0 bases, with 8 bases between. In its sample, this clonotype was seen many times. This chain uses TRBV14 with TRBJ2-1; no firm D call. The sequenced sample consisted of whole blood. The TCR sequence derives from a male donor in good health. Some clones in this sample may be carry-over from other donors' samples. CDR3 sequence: CASSQSRASYNEQFF. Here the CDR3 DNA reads TGTGCCAGCAGCCAATCTAGAGCCTCCTACAATGAGCAGTTCTTC.